This T cell receptor (beta chain) was retrieved from a study of T cells in Graves' hyperthyroidism and ophthalmopathy. The junction had 3 bases not matched to a gene; V was cut back by 6 bases and J by 6 bases. This CDR3 has 13 residues. Germline V lookup: CDR1 MDHEN, CDR2 SYDVKM. This clonotype occurred many times. It was RNA transcripts that yielded the amplified TCR beta CDR3 regions. TCR CDR3 underwent first-round RT-PCR with the HTBI primer set. TCRdb re-called the multiplex PCR reads through MiXCR, storing one row per CDR3 protein. In the table there are about 320,000 distinct CDR3 sequences, 15% to 20% of which are singletons.

This rearrangement joins TRBV28 to TRBJ2-3, with 10 positions matching TRBD1. The TCR originated in a man aged 25 to 40 with Graves' hyperthyroidism. Sequencing input: blood. The CDR3 sequence is CASRDRGSDTQYF. The CDR3 coding sequence is TGTGCCAGCAGGGACAGGGGGTCGGATACGCAGTATTTT.